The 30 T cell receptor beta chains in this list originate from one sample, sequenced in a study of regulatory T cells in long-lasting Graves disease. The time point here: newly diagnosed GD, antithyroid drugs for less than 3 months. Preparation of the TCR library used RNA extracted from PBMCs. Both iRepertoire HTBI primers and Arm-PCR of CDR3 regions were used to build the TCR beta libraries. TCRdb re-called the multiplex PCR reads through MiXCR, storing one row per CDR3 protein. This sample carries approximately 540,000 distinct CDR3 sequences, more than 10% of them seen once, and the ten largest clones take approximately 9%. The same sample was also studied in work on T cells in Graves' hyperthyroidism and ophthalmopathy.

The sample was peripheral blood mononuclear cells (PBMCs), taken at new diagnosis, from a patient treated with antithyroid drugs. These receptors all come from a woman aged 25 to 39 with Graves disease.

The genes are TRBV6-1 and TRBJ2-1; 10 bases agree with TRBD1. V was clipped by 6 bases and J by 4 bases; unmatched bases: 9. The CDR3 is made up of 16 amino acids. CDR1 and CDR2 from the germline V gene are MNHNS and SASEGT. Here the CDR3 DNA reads TGTGCCAGCAGGTCTCTAGGACAGGGGGTTTACAATGAGCAGTTCTTC. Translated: CASRSLGQGVYNEQFF.

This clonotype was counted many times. In DNA form, the CDR3 reads TGTGCCACCAGTGATTCACATCAGGGCCGCGGGAAGCCCCAGCATTTT. Its protein product is CATSDSHQGRGKPQHF. The chain combines TRBV24-1 with TRBJ1-5, with D possibly being TRBD1 (5 bases). This CDR3 has 16 residues. CDR1 and CDR2 from the germline V gene are KGHDR and SFDVKD. Trimming pared 2 bases from V and 8 bases from J, leaving 18 bases between.

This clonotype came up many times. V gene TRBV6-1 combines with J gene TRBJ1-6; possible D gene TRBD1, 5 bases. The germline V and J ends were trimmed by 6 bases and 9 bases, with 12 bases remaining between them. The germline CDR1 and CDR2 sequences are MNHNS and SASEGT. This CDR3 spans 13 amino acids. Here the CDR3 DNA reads TGTGCCAGCAGCCGGGGGGTGGGTTCACCCCTCCACTTT. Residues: CASSRGVGSPLHF.

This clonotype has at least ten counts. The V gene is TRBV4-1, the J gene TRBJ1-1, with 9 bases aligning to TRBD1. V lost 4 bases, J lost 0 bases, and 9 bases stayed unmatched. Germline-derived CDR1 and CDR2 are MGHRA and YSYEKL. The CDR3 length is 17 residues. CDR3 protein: CASSLGTGLAMNTEAFF. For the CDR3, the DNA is TGCGCCAGCAGCCTCGGGACAGGGTTGGCCATGAACACTGAAGCTTTCTTT.

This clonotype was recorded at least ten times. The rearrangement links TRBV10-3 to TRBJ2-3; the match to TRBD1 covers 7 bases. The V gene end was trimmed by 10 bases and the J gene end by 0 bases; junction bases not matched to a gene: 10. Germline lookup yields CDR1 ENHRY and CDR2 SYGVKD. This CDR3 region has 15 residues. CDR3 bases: TGTGCCACGTCCGGGACAGTGTCTAGCACAGATACGCAGTATTTT. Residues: CATSGTVSSTDTQYF.

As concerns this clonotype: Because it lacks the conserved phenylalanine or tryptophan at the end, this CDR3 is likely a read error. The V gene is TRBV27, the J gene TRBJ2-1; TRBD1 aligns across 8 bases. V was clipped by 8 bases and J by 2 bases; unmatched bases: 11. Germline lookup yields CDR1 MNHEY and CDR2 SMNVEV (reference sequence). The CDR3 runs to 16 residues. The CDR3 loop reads CASQVAGTGPYNEQFL. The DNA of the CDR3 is TGTGCCAGCCAGGTTGCGGGGACAGGCCCCTACAATGAGCAGTTCCTC.

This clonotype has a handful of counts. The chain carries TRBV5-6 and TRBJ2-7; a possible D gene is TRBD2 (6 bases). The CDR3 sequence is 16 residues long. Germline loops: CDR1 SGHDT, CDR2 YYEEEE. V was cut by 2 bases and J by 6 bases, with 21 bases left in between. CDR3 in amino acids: CASSFHPRDLGTEQYF. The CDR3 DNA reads TGTGCCAGCAGCTTTCACCCGCGGGACCTCGGGACCGAGCAGTACTTC.

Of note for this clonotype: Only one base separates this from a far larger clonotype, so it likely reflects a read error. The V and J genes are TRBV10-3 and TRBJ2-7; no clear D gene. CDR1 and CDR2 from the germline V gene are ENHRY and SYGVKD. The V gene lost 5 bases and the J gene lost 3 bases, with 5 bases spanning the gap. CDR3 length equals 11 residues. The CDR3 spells CAISYGYEQYF. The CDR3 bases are TGTGCCATCAGTTATGGCTACGAGCAGTACTTC.

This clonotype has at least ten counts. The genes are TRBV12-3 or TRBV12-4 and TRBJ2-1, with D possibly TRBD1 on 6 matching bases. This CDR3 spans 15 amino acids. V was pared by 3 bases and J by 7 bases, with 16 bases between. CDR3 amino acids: CASSLAQGPRNEQFF. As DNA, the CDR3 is TGTGCCAGCAGTTTGGCGCAGGGGCCACGGAATGAGCAGTTCTTC.

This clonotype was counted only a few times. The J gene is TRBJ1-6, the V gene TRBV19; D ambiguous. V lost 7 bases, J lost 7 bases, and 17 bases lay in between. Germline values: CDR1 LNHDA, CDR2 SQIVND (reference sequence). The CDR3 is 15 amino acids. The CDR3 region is CASTPDGKKNSPLHF. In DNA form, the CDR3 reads TGTGCCAGTACCCCGGACGGAAAAAAGAATTCACCCCTCCACTTT.

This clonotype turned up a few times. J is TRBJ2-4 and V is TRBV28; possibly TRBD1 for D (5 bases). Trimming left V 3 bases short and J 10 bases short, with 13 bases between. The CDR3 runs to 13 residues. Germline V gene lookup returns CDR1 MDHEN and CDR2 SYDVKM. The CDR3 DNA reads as TGTGCCAGCAGTTTGCGCAGGGCAAGTATTCAGTACTTC. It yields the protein CASSLRRASIQYF.

CDR3: CASSDGGEGARGKTQYF. The CDR3 coding sequence is TGTGCCAGCAGTGACGGGGGGGAGGGGGCCAGAGGGAAGACCCAGTACTTC. The rearrangement uses TRBV25-1 and TRBJ2-5; a weak D match, TRBD2 (8 bases). The V and J ends lost 3 bases and 6 bases respectively, with 23 bases between them. The CDR3 length is 17 residues. Per the germline V gene, CDR1 is MGHDK and CDR2 is SYGVNS.

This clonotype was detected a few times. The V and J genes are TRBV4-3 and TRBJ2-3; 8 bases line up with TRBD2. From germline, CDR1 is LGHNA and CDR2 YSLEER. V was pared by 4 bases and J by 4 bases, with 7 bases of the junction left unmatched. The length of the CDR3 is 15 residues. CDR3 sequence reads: CASSLGLAGPDTQYF. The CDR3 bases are TGCGCCAGCAGCCTTGGACTAGCTGGCCCAGATACGCAGTATTTT.

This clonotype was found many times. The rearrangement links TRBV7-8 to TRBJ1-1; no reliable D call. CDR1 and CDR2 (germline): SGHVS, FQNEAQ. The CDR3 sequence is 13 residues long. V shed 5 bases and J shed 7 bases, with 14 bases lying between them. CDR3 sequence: CASSLGHVLEAFF. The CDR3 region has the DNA TGTGCCAGCAGCCTCGGGCACGTCCTTGAAGCTTTCTTT.

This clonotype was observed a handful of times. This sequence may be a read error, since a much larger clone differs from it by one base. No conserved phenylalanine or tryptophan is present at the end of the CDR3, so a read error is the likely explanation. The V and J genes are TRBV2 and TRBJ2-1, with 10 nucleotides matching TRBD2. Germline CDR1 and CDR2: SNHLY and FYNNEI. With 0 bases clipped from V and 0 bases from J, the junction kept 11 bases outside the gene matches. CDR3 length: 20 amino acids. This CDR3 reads CASSEACTSGAQSSYNEQFV. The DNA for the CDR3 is TGTGCCAGCAGTGAAGCGTGTACTAGCGGGGCTCAGAGCTCCTACAATGAGCAGTTCGTC.

CDR3 sequence reads: CASSVQGENTEAFF. CDR3 coding DNA: TGTGCCAGCAGTGTGCAGGGGGAAAACACTGAAGCTTTCTTT. The genes are TRBV3-1 and TRBJ1-1; 7 bases are a match to TRBD1. CDR1 is LGHDT and CDR2 is YNNKEL in the germline V gene (reference sequence). V shed 6 bases, J shed 2 bases, and the junction held 6 bases outside the gene matches. The CDR3 contains 14 residues.

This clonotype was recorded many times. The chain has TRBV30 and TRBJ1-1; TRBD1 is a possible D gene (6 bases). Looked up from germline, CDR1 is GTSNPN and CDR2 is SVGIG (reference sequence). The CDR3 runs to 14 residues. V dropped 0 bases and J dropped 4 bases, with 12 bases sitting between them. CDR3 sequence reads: CAWSVLRGGTEAFF. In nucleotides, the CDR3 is TGTGCCTGGAGTGTTTTAAGAGGGGGCACTGAAGCTTTCTTT.

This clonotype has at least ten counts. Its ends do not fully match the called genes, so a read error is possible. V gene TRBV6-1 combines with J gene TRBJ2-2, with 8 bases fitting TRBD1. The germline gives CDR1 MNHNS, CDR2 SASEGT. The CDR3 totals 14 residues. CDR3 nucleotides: TGTGCCAGCAGGGATACAGGGGGAACCGGGGGGCTGTTTTTT. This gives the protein CASRDTGGTGGLFF.

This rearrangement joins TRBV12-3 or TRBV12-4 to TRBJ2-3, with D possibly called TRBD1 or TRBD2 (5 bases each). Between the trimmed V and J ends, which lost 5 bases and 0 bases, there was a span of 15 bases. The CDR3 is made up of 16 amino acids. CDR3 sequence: CASSPSGTYSTDTQYF. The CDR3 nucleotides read TGTGCCAGCAGTCCCTCGGGGACCTACAGCACAGATACGCAGTATTTT.

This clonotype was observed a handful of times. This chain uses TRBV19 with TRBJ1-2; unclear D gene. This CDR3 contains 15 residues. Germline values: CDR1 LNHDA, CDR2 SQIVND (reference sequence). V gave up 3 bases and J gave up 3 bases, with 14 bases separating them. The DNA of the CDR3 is TGTGCCAGTAGTATTTCAAGCCCCAGAGACTATGGCTACACCTTC. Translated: CASSISSPRDYGYTF.

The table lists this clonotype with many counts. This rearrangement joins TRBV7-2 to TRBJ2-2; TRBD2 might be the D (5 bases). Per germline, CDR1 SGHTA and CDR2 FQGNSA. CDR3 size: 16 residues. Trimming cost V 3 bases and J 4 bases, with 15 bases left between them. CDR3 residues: CASSLNLALGTGELFF. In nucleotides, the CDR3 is TGTGCCAGCAGCTTGAATCTAGCTTTGGGCACCGGGGAGCTGTTTTTT.

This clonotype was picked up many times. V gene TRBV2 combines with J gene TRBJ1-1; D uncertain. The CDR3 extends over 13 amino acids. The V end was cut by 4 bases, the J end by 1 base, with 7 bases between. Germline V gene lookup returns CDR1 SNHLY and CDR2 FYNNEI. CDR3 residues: CASSGRPNTEAFF. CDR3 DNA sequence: TGTGCCAGCAGTGGGAGACCGAACACTGAAGCTTTCTTT.

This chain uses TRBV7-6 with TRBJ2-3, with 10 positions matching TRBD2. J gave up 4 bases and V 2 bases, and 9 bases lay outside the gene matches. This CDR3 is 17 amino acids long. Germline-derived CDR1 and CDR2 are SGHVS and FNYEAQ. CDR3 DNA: TGTGCCAGCAGCTTAATAGCGGGAGGACTGAGGGCAGATACGCAGTATTTT. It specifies CASSLIAGGLRADTQYF.

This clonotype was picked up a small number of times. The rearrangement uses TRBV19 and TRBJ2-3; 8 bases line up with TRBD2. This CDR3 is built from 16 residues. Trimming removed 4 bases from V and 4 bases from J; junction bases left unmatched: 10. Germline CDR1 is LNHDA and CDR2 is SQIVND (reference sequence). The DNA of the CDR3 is TGTGCCAGTAGTACCCGACCGGGACTAGATGCAGATACGCAGTATTTT. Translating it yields CASSTRPGLDADTQYF.

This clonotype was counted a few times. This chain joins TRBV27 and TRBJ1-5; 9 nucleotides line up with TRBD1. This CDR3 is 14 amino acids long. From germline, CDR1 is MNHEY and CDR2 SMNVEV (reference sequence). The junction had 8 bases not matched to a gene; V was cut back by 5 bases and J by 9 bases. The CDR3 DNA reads TGTGCCAGCAGTACACAGGGGGCGGGACGGCCCCAGCATTTT. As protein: CASSTQGAGRPQHF.

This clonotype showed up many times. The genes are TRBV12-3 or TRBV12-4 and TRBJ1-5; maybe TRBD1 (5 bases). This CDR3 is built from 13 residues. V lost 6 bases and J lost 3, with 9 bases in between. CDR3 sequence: CASRTTANQPQHF. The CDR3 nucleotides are TGTGCCAGCAGGACGACAGCCAATCAGCCCCAGCATTTT.

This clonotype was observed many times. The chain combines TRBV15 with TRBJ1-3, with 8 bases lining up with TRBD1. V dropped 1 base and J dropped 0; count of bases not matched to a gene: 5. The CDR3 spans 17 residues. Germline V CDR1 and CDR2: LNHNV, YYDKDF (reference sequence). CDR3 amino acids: CATSRGGQANSGNTIYF. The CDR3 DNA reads TGTGCCACCAGCAGAGGGGGACAGGCTAACTCTGGAAACACCATATATTTT. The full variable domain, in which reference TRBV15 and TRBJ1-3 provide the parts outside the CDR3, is DAMVIQNPRYQVTQFGKPVTLSCSQTLNHNVMYWYQQKSSQAPKLLFHYYDKDFNNEADTPDNFQSRRPNTSFCFLDIRSPGLGDTAMYLCATSRGGQANSGNTIYFGEGSWLTVV.

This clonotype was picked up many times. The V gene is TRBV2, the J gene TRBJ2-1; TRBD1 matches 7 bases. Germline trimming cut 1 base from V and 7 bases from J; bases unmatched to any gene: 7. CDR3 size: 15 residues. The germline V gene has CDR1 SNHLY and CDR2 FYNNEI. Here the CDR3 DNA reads TGTGCCAGCAGTGAAGGATTCAACAGGGGAAATGAGCAGTTCTTC. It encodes CASSEGFNRGNEQFF.

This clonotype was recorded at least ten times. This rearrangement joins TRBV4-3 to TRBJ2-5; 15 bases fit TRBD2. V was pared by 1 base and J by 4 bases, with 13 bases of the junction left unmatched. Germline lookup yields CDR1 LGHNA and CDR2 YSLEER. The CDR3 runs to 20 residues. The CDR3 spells CASSQVSWTSGRAGLETQYF. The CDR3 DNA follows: TGCGCCAGCAGCCAAGTCAGCTGGACTAGCGGGAGGGCCGGTTTAGAGACCCAGTACTTC.

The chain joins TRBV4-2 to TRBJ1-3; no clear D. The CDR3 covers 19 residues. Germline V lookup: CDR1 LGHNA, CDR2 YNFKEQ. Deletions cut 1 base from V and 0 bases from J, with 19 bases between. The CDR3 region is CASSQGGRRMGNSGNTIYF. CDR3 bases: TGTGCCAGCAGCCAAGGTGGTCGTCGGATGGGTAACTCTGGAAACACCATATATTTT.